These T cell receptor beta chains were read from a single sample in a study of shared clonotypes between healthy human individuals. The repertoire was sequenced with immunoSEQ multiplex PCR; TCRdb's copy has only in-frame clones and lacks some. The repertoire has some 2,000,000 clones, 90% to 96% of them found once; the top ten carry roughly 0.13%. What was sequenced was naive CD4+ T cells sorted from blood. The receptors were gathered from a man aged 18 to 35 in good health. The CDR3 runs from the conserved cysteine through the conserved F or W. Size values are once, few and many counts, or a class for expanded clones, and some rows have none.

clone_size | j_call | v_call | cdr3_aa
NA | TRBJ2-3 | TRBV5-5 | CASSLGSGSDTQYF
once | TRBJ2-7 | TRBV5-4 | CASREGYEQYF
NA | TRBJ2-2 | TRBV19 | CASSERVGTGELFF
NA | TRBJ2-5 | TRBV5-1 | CASSGGTEETQYF
once | TRBJ1-4 | TRBV5-1 | CASSLGRSNEKLFF
once | TRBJ1-1 | TRBV10-3 | CATHRDPNTEAFF
once | TRBJ1-3 | TRBV30 | CAWTATNSGNTIYF
NA | TRBJ2-2 | TRBV5-4 | CASSLERGYTGELFF
NA | TRBJ1-2 | TRBV5-4 | CASSPPENYGYTF
NA | TRBJ2-4 | TRBV5-1 | CASSSPQGENIQYF
NA | TRBJ1-5 | TRBV7-2 | CASSHSGSGPQHF
once | TRBJ2-1 | TRBV5-6 | CASSGGPTGTGNNEQFF
NA | TRBJ2-7 | TRBV19 | CASSKAPTYEQYF
NA | TRBJ2-5 | TRBV5-1 | CASSLGEETQYF
NA | TRBJ2-6 | TRBV5-1 | CASSPGEFGANVLTF
NA | TRBJ2-2 | TRBV5-1 | CASSLPRTTNTGELFF
NA | TRBJ2-1 | TRBV9 | CASSPVLAGVFNEQFF
NA | TRBJ2-5 | TRBV10-2 | CASSESVLAGGPRETQYF
NA | TRBJ1-2 | TRBV9 | CASSASGVYGYTF
NA | TRBJ2-1 | TRBV9 | CASSVSGGPSYNEQFF
once | TRBJ2-7 | TRBV30 | CAWSVGRVMSDEQYF
NA | TRBJ2-1 | TRBV28 | CASLGRSYNEQFF
NA | TRBJ1-3 | TRBV5-1 | CASSSQAVNSGNTIYF
NA | TRBJ2-2 | TRBV6-1 | CASSPRTGITGELFF
NA | TRBJ2-7 | TRBV4-3 | CASSQDLGSYEQYF
few | TRBJ2-7 | TRBV5-1 | CASSFDSYEQYF
NA | TRBJ1-2 | TRBV10-3 | CAIQKNGYTF
NA | TRBJ2-5 | TRBV5-1 | CASSLQGWETQYF
NA | TRBJ1-3 | TRBV6-5 | CASSRGAGNTIYF
NA | TRBJ2-3 | TRBV6-5 | CASSPTAPSTDTQYF
NA | TRBJ2-7 | TRBV5-1 | CASSTTGGSYEQYF
NA | TRBJ1-1 | TRBV5-1 | CASGTLNTEAFF
once | TRBJ1-6 | TRBV5-8 | CASSGDRGHNSPLHF
NA | TRBJ2-1 | TRBV29-1 | CSVEYTHRWEQFF
NA | TRBJ1-5 | TRBV2 | CASSEILGSNQPQHF
NA | TRBJ1-3 | TRBV10-1 | CASSESGSSGNTIYF
NA | TRBJ2-5 | TRBV27 | CASSLLAGGPGETQYF
NA | TRBJ1-5 | TRBV30 | CACADYSNQPQHF
NA | TRBJ2-5 | TRBV5-1 | CASSMEGLGKETQYF
NA | TRBJ2-2 | TRBV19 | CASSRDGRANTGELFF
NA | TRBJ1-5 | TRBV6-5 | CASSYRGNNQPQHF
NA | TRBJ2-7 | TRBV6-1 | CASSEPHDRGKTALYEQYF
NA | TRBJ2-1 | TRBV2 | CASSLTSGGANEQFF
NA | TRBJ2-1 | TRBV28 | CASGVGGTLYNEQFF